This entry features one T cell receptor beta chain sequence. Its cognate antigen has yet to be identified. One base away there is no much larger clone; base qualities are not given. The data originate from a study of T-cell memory formation after mild COVID-19 (dated by TCRdb to the early 2020s). Regarding the complete study: TCR sequence clusters from the two donors were found to be largely donor specific. In a couple of donors, T-cell clones that expanded and contracted after mild COVID-19 were tracked by sequencing TCRalpha and TCRbeta repertoires over time. Two young, previously healthy adult volunteers made up the cohort, one male and one female. Results and caveats for the whole study, not just this receptor: Only a couple of mild cases were covered by the study, and larger cohorts that include severe cases with pre-infection samples were considered necessary. SARS-CoV-2 specificity was not confirmed for the second-wave clones peaking on day 37. Clones contracting from day 15 to 85 had balanced CD4/CD8 phenotypes, while a second wave expanding from day 15 to 37 was biased towards CD4+. Contracting CD4+ clones appeared mostly in the CM and EM memory subsets, whereas CD8+ clones were enriched in EMRA. The detection of some responding clones in pre-infection memory suggests that pre-existing cross-reactive memory T cells joined the SARS-CoV-2 response.

The instrument given in TCRdb is Illumina NovaSeq 6000. TCRalpha and TCRbeta cDNA libraries were built by 5'RACE with constant-segment primers, adding sample barcodes and unique molecular identifiers. RNA was extracted from every sample with Trizol reagent. Libraries were amplified in two PCR steps, with a second sample barcode and Illumina TruSeq adapters added in the second step. The libraries were sequenced on an Illumina NovaSeq using 2 x 150 bp paired-end reads. As for the original processing: Demultiplexing of reads and collapsing into UMI-guided consensus sequences were performed with migec v1.2.7. Using mixcr v2.1.11, the UMI consensuses were aligned to TRA and TRB V and J templates and assembled into clonotypes. A clonotype was counted as expanded or contracted only when both edgeR and NoisET called the clonotype significant, with the noise models trained on biological replicates. edgeR calls used a false discovery rate-adjusted p below 0.01 and a log2 fold-change threshold of 1. As an exploratory analysis of dynamics, max-normalized trajectories of the 1000 most abundant clonotypes were examined by PCA with hierarchical clustering. Separately sequenced CD4+ and CD8+ repertoires were used to assign a CD4 or CD8 phenotype to each responding clone. In TCRdb, the public reads were trimmed at Q25 with fastp and aligned with MiXCR, with productive beta chains retained. Each entry is one CDR3 protein sequence, shown with its most common DNA and genes. The V and J calls and clone size come from TCRdb's table, not from the authors' own analysis. The sample table holds about 140,000 distinct CDR3 sequences, of which 14% to 15% were seen once. Approximately 30% of the sample comes from the top ten.

PBMCs were isolated by Ficoll-Paque density gradient centrifugation. CDR1 and CDR2 (MNHEY, SMNVEV) derive from the germline V gene (reference sequence). The CDR3 contains 16 residues, cysteine and phenylalanine counted. The DNA shown is the 48-base CDR3, in frame from base 1. Trimming takes 5 bases off V and 4 bases off J; junction bases not matched to a gene: 5. This receptor was obtained from an adult woman who had mild COVID-19 (a few samples of this study predate the infection). The sample titles of this study are shuffled in the database, so cell type and time point are left out; the donor was told from shared clones. The sequence links TRBV27 to TRBJ2-1; 13 bases in the junction line up with TRBD2. What was sequenced was PBMCs or a T cell subset sorted from them (not recorded which). CDR3 reads: CASSEGTSGVYNEQFF. The nucleotide sequence is given as TGTGCCAGCAGTGAGGGGACTAGCGGGGTTTACAATGAGCAGTTCTTC.